Each of the 14 T cell receptor beta chains below was sequenced from the same sample in a study of cytomegalovirus exposure and HLA in healthy donors. Primers for the PCR totalled 60 Vbeta and 13 Jbeta. Profiling relied on immunoSEQ multiplex PCR, and the TCRdb table lists in-frame clones only, not all of them. Counted here are around 130,000 clones, around 8.5% occurring once; the ten biggest clones make up about 5.5%. The sample was PBMCs. These receptors were obtained from a man aged 35 to 55 in good health and CMV-seronegative.

The chain couples TRBV6-5 to TRBJ1-5; 7 bases fit TRBD1. Germline values: CDR1 MNHEY, CDR2 SVGAGI. There are 15 residues in the CDR3. V lost 4 bases, J lost 1 base, and 4 bases stayed unmatched. The CDR3 here is CASSSGQWSNQPQHF. The CDR3 DNA reads as TGTGCCAGCAGTTCGGGACAGTGGAGCAATCAGCCCCAGCATTTT.

This clone turned up a few times. The J gene is TRBJ2-2, the V gene TRBV7-8; maybe TRBD1 (6 bases). Trimming stripped 8 bases from V and 4 bases from J, with 17 bases between. Per the germline V gene, CDR1 is SGHVS and CDR2 is FQNEAQ. CDR3 length: 15 residues. The CDR3 spells CASVSRGGGTGELFF. CDR3 bases: TGTGCCAGCGTGTCCAGGGGTGGTGGCACCGGGGAGCTGTTTTTT.

The rearrangement uses TRBV4-2 and TRBJ1-4, with TRBD1 identical over 8 bases. V gave up 4 bases and J gave up 8 bases; unmatched junction bases: 6. The CDR3 extends over 14 amino acids. The germline V gene has CDR1 LGHNA and CDR2 YNFKEQ. CDR3 residues: CASSRQGADEKLFF. CDR3 nucleotide sequence: TGTGCCAGCAGCCGGCAGGGGGCGGACGAAAAACTGTTTTTT.

This clone was counted only a few times. This chain links TRBV2 with TRBJ2-1; 7 bases align to TRBD2. The CDR3 has 11 amino acids. Germline CDR1 and CDR2: SNHLY and FYNNEI. Losses at the gene ends were 3 bases for V and 12 bases for J; bases not matched to a gene: 2. In DNA, the CDR3 is TGTGCCAGCAGTGACGGGAGGAGGCAGTTCTTC. This translates into CASSDGRRQFF.

The chain carries TRBV2 and TRBJ2-2; TRBD2 is a possible D gene (6 bases). The germline V gene has CDR1 SNHLY and CDR2 FYNNEI. V was pared by 5 bases and J by 7 bases, with 17 bases between. The CDR3 extends over 15 amino acids. The CDR3 protein is CASSQRSGLGGELFF. The CDR3 DNA reads as TGTGCCAGCAGTCAACGAAGCGGGTTGGGCGGGGAGCTGTTTTTT.

V usage is TRBV30 and J usage is TRBJ1-5, with D uncertain. The ends were cut back, 1 base at V and 6 bases at J, with 13 bases in the middle. Germline V gene data show CDR1 as GTSNPN and CDR2 as SVGIG (reference sequence). This CDR3 comprises 14 residues. In DNA, the CDR3 is TGTGCCTGGAGTGATTTCGGGGAGAGTCAGCCCCAGCATTTT. It is translated as CAWSDFGESQPQHF.

The rearrangement joins TRBV5-1 to TRBJ1-1; D gene uncertain. CDR1 and CDR2 from the germline V gene are SGHRS and YFSETQ. The CDR3 is 14 amino acids. With 0 bases removed from V and 1 base from J, the gap between germline ends came to 7 bases. CDR3 in DNA: TGCGCCAGCAGCTTGGGAGATACGAACACTGAAGCTTTCTTT. It yields the protein CASSLGDTNTEAFF.

This clone was seen a few times. V gene TRBV4-1 combines with J gene TRBJ2-5; TRBD2 matches at 12 bases. CDR1 and CDR2 (germline): MGHRA, YSYEKL. Germline trimming cut 4 bases from V and 2 bases from J; bases unmatched to any gene: 11. The CDR3 length is 18 residues. The chain's CDR3 is CASSPPQDLAGGQETQYF. CDR3 coding DNA: TGCGCCAGCAGCCCCCCTCAGGACCTAGCGGGGGGGCAAGAGACCCAGTACTTC.

This clone was counted only a few times. The chain recombines TRBV5-4 with TRBJ2-7, with D hard to call. The CDR3 has 14 residues. CDR1 SGHNT and CDR2 YYREEE come from the germline V gene (reference sequence). V was pared by 4 bases and J by 2 bases, with 13 bases between. CDR3 in amino acids: CASSPQPRAYEQYF. Written as DNA, the CDR3 is TGTGCCAGCAGCCCCCAGCCCCGGGCCTACGAGCAGTACTTC.

This clone was observed a few times. DNA for the CDR3: TGTGCCAGCAGTTTGGATGACGGGACAAACGGTTCACCCCTCCACTTT. Translated, it gives CASSLDDGTNGSPLHF. The chain uses TRBV27 and TRBJ1-6; D may be TRBD1 (6 bases). Germline V gene sequence: CDR1 MNHEY, CDR2 SMNVEV (reference sequence). V gave up 3 bases and J gave up 9 bases, with 18 bases separating them. CDR3 length equals 16 residues.

CDR3 sequence reads: CANSQGTVGGYTF. As DNA, the CDR3 is TGTGCCAACAGCCAAGGGACAGTCGGTGGCTACACCTTC. This rearrangement joins TRBV6-4 to TRBJ1-2, with 7 bases lining up with TRBD1. J gave up 7 bases and V 10 bases, and 12 bases lay outside the gene matches. CDR3 length equals 13 residues. From germline, CDR1 is MRHNA and CDR2 SNTAGT.

The chain uses TRBV6-5 and TRBJ1-5; tentative D call: TRBD1 (6 bases). V was pared by 5 bases and J by 2 bases, with 13 bases between. The germline V gene encodes CDR1 MNHEY and CDR2 SVGAGI. This CDR3 contains 15 residues. The CDR3 nucleotides read TGTGCCAGCAGTCCGACAGGAGACGGCAATCAGCCCCAGCATTTT. Protein product: CASSPTGDGNQPQHF.

The chain recombines TRBV9 with TRBJ2-2; D is ambiguous. The V end lost 4 bases, the J end lost 6 bases, and 16 bases lay between the germline ends. The CDR3 has 15 residues. Germline V lookup: CDR1 SGDLS, CDR2 YYNGEE. CDR3 in DNA: TGTGCCAGCAGCACAACGACACAACCCCCCGGGGAGCTGTTTTTT. Protein product: CASSTTTQPPGELFF.

The chain uses TRBV4-1 and TRBJ2-1; D may be TRBD2 (5 bases). Trimming cost V 1 base and J 8 bases, with 15 bases left between them. Germline CDR1 MGHRA, CDR2 YSYEKL. The CDR3 has 15 residues. The CDR3: CASSQVPVPRDEQFF. CDR3 DNA: TGCGCCAGCAGCCAAGTTCCGGTCCCGCGGGATGAGCAGTTCTTC.